This T cell receptor beta chain was sequenced in a study of vaccination effects on CD4 cells after COVID-19. Using viral peptide pools, the ViraFEST assay grew out antigen-specific CD4+ T cells prior to sequencing. Following culture for about ten days, CD4+ T cells were isolated. The individual was infected with SARS-CoV-2 between March and December 2020, as confirmed by PCR. Each participant was given two doses of one vaccine (BNT162b2 or mRNA-1273). Only in-frame clones appear in the TCRdb table, and some are missing; sequencing was by immunoSEQ multiplex PCR. This sample has about 17,000 clones, with nearly 75% found just once. Concerning this clone: Its antigen is unidentified.

V was trimmed by 4 bases and J by 4 bases, leaving 14 bases between them. The CDR3 sequence is 14 residues long. The germline V gene has CDR1 MDHEN and CDR2 SYDVKM. The origin of this receptor is a human donor who had a prior SARS-CoV-2 infection. The material was CD4+ T cells from PBMCs cultured with SARS-CoV-2 spike peptides, obtained after COVID-19 vaccination. The rearrangement joins TRBV28 to TRBJ2-7; TRBD2 might be the D (5 bases). The CDR3 sequence: CASSSPGNQYEQYF. CDR3 nucleotides: TGTGCCAGCAGTTCTCCGGGGAACCAATACGAGCAGTACTTC.